This paragraph covers one TCR beta chain sequence. TCRdb's table, derived via immunoSEQ multiplex PCR, lists solely in-frame clones and lacks some. The table lists about 120,000 clones, 80% to 90% of them singletons. The data derive from a study of control samples from healthy donors and cancer patients. Germline trimming cut 9 bases from V and 0 bases from J; bases unmatched to any gene: 16. The CDR3 length is 18 residues. This receptor was identified in a woman aged 50 to 60 with colorectal cancer. The chain uses TRBV23-1 and TRBJ2-2; 7 bases fit TRBD1. TRBV23-1 is marked as an open reading frame, function uncertain. Source material: PBMCs. DNA of the CDR3: TGCGCCAGACCTACAGTAAGCGTCGGGACAGCGAACACCGGGGAGCTGTTTTTT. Its protein product is CARPTVSVGTANTGELFF.